This T cell receptor beta chain derives from a study of CD8+CD57+ T cells in acquired aplastic anemia. This CDR3 is 15 amino acids long. CDR1 and CDR2 (germline): SEHNR, FQNEAQ (reference sequence). Trimming shortened V by 2 bases and J by 8 bases, and 16 bases separated the two germline ends. Sequencing was done on patients that had shown CD8+CD57+ cell expansion by flow cytometry. This clonotype was found many times. Both TCR beta VDJ combination and CDR3 sequence profiling were carried out. Genomic DNA was the template for this profiling. TCRdb processed the reads anew with MiXCR; each CDR3 protein has one entry. This sample has 120,000 or so distinct CDR3 sequences, with roughly 40% found just once.

This TCR was sampled from a human donor with aplastic anemia. The gene calls are TRBV7-9 and TRBJ2-1, with D perhaps matching TRBD1 (6 bases). Input material: sorted CD4+, CD8+, or CD8+CD57+ T cells (not recorded which) from PBMCs. The CDR3 sequence is CASSLWGPEVDEQFF. CDR3 nucleotide sequence: TGTGCCAGCAGCTTATGGGGGCCCGAAGTCGATGAGCAGTTCTTC. Combining the CDR3 with reference TRBV7-9 and TRBJ2-1 gives the whole variable domain DTGVSQNPRHKITKRGQNVTFRCDPISEHNRLYWYRQTLGQGPEFLTYFQNEAQLEKSRLLSDRFSAERPKGSFSTLEIQRTEQGDSAMYLCASSLWGPEVDEQFFGPGTRLTVL.